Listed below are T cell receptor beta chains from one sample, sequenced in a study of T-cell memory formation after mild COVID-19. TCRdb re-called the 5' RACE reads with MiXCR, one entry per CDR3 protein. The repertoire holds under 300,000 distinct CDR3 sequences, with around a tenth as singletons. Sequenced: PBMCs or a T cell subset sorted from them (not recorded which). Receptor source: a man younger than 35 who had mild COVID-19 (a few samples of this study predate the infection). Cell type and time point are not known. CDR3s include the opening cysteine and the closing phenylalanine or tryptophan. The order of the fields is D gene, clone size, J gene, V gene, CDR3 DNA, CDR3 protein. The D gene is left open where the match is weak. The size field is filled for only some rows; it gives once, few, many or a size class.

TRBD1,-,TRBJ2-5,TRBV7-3,TGTGCCAGCAGCTTGGGACAGGGAGGACAAGAGACCCAGTACTTC,CASSLGQGGQETQYF
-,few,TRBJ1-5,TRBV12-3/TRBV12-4,TGTGCCAGCACCCCAGCTGGGAGCCTCACGCCCCAGCATTTT,CASTPAGSLTPQHF
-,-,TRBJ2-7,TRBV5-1,TGCGCCAGCAGCCCAGCACCGCCTCCTTCCTACGAGCAGTACTTC,CASSPAPPPSYEQYF
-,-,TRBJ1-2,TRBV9,TGTGCCAGCAGCGTAGGTGGACCTACAAAGGGGAACTATGGCTACACCTTC,CASSVGGPTKGNYGYTF
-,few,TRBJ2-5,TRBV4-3,TGCGCCAGCAGCCAGGACGGGGTTCCAGAGACCCAGTACTTC,CASSQDGVPETQYF
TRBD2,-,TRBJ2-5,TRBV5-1,TGCGCCAGCAGCCGAGACGGCACTAGCGGGGAGGGGACCCAGTACTTC,CASSRDGTSGEGTQYF
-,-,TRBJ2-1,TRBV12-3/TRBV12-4,TGTGCCAGCAGTTTTAGGATGGGCAATGAGCAGTTCTTC,CASSFRMGNEQFF
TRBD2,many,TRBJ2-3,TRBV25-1,TGTGCCAGCAGTGAGGAGGGGACTAGCGGAGGTGGGGATACGCAGTATTTT,CASSEEGTSGGGDTQYF
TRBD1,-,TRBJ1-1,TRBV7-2,TGTGCCAGCAGCTTCGGTTCCGGGACAGGGGACACTGAAGCTTTCTTT,CASSFGSGTGDTEAFF
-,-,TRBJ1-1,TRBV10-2,TGCGCCAGCAGTGAGTTAGGAATGAACACTGAAGCTTTCTTT,CASSELGMNTEAFF
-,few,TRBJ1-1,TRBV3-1,TGTGCCAGCAGCCGGACCACAGGGTGGGACACTGAAGCTTTCTTT,CASSRTTGWDTEAFF
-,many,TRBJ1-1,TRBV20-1,TGCAGTGCTAGAGATCGGATTACTGCGTGGAAGGAAGCTTTCTTT,CSARDRITAWKEAFF
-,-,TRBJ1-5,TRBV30,TGTGCCTGGAGTACAGATCAGCCCCAGCATTTT,CAWSTDQPQHF
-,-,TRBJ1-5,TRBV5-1,TGCGCCAGCTCCTCGGACACGGGGAATCAGCCCCAGCATTTT,CASSSDTGNQPQHF
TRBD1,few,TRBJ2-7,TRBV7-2,TGTGCCAGCAGCTTAGTTGTCTCGACAGGGAAGGGCGAGCAGTACTTC,CASSLVVSTGKGEQYF
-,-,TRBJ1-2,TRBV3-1,TGTGCCAGCAGCCACCACCGAGGCAGGGCGGATGGCTACACCTTC,CASSHHRGRADGYTF